The 21 T cell receptor beta chains below all came from one sample that was sequenced in a study of shared clonotypes between healthy human individuals. Produced via immunoSEQ multiplex PCR; TCRdb's table is partial and in-frame only. The table lists about a million clones, roughly 70% of them singletons, with approximately 1.5% in the top ten. Sample: memory CD4+ T cells sorted from blood. Subset here: CD45RA-negative fraction. These receptor sequences come from a man between 18 and 35 years old in good health.

This clone was seen only once. The chain joins TRBV10-3 to TRBJ2-5; TRBD1 aligns across 9 bases. The V and J ends lost 5 bases and 2 bases, in that order; junction bases with no gene match: 3. CDR1 and CDR2 from the germline V gene are ENHRY and SYGVKD. CDR3 length: 14 residues. The CDR3 protein is CAISRTGVQETQYF. In nucleotides, the CDR3 is TGTGCCATCAGTAGGACAGGGGTTCAAGAGACCCAGTACTTC.

V is TRBV11-1 and J is TRBJ2-4; D not resolved. V was shortened by 6 bases and J by 4 bases, with 7 bases between the two germline ends. CDR3 length: 12 residues. The germline gives CDR1 SGHAT, CDR2 FQDESV (reference sequence). The CDR3 DNA reads TGTGCCAGCAGTACATCTAAAAACATTCAGTACTTC. Translating gives CASSTSKNIQYF.

Points on this clone: At the DNA level, this CDR3 is encoded by other sequences in the same sample as well. The chain employs TRBV5-5 and TRBJ2-5, with TRBD1 matching 8 bases. Trimming took 2 bases from V and 5 from J; bases not matched to a gene: 8. This CDR3 comprises 15 residues. Germline V lookup: CDR1 SGHKS, CDR2 YYEKEE (reference sequence). Written as DNA, the CDR3 is TGTGCCAGCAGCTTCTACACAGGGGGAAGGGAGACCCAGTACTTC. Its translation: CASSFYTGGRETQYF.

This clone was found a few times. This chain connects TRBV6-1 to TRBJ2-1, with a possible D match to TRBD2 (5 bases). The CDR3 contains 13 residues. Germline assignment: CDR1 MNHNS and CDR2 SASEGT. Trimming pared 2 bases from V and 10 bases from J, leaving 12 bases between. Written as DNA, the CDR3 is TGTGCCAGCAGTGAAAGGAGGTGGACGGAGCAGTTCTTC. Translated, it gives CASSERRWTEQFF.

V is TRBV30 and J is TRBJ1-4; D might be TRBD1 (5 bases). This CDR3 is built from 16 residues. Germline V gene sequence: CDR1 GTSNPN, CDR2 SVGIG (reference sequence). Trimming removed 3 bases from V and 6 bases from J, with 20 bases in between. CDR3 residues: CAWRRGGVTSDEKLFF. CDR3 sequence (DNA): TGTGCCTGGAGGCGGGGAGGGGTCACGTCCGATGAAAAACTGTTTTTT.

Note on this clone: The limits of the CDR3 on the DNA are not certain, so only TCRdb's listed CDR3 is given. The V gene is TRBV27, the J gene TRBJ2-7; the table's D call TRBD1 went unverified against the DNA. CDR1 MNHEY and CDR2 SMNVEV come from the germline V gene (reference sequence). The CDR3 length is 15 residues, termini included. The CDR3: CASSFGPGGDYEQYF.

The rearrangement uses TRBV5-4 and TRBJ2-7; tentative D call: TRBD2 (6 bases). The V end lost 4 bases, the J end lost 0 bases, and 17 bases lay between the germline ends. This CDR3 has 16 amino acids. In germline, CDR1 is SGHNT, CDR2 YYREEE (reference sequence). CDR3 in amino acids: CASSRPSVSSSYEQYF. Written as DNA, the CDR3 is TGTGCCAGCAGCCGACCTAGCGTGTCTTCCTCCTACGAGCAGTACTTC.

The chain employs TRBV6-1 and TRBJ1-1; maybe TRBD1 (5 bases). Between the trimmed V and J ends, which lost 11 bases and 1 base, there was a span of 17 bases. Germline CDR1 and CDR2: MNHNS and SASEGT. The CDR3 is 14 residues long. CDR3 nucleotides: TGTGCCGCCTTAACCGGGACGGCGAACACTGAAGCTTTCTTT. Translating it yields CAALTGTANTEAFF.

This rearrangement joins TRBV5-1 to TRBJ2-7; 10 nucleotides agree with TRBD2. Per the germline V gene, CDR1 is SGHRS and CDR2 is YFSETQ. CDR3 size: 17 residues. With V trimmed by 0 bases and J by 0 bases, 6 bases remained unmatched. CDR3 sequence (DNA): TGCGCCAGCAGCTTGGATAGCGGGGGGTTCAGCTCCTACGAGCAGTACTTC. Protein sequence: CASSLDSGGFSSYEQYF.

This clone appeared a few times. This sequence joins TRBV27 and TRBJ1-1; D remains unclear. With 4 bases removed from V and 0 bases from J, the gap between germline ends came to 12 bases. This CDR3 spans 15 amino acids. Germline V CDR1 and CDR2: MNHEY, SMNVEV (reference sequence). The CDR3 DNA follows: TGTGCCAGCAGTTATGGACCGGCGATGAACACTGAAGCTTTCTTT. Translation: CASSYGPAMNTEAFF.

The J gene is TRBJ1-2, the V gene TRBV6-1; D gene ambiguous. Trimming shortened V by 1 base and J by 4 bases, and 10 bases separated the two germline ends. Germline V gene lookup returns CDR1 MNHNS and CDR2 SASEGT. The CDR3 totals 14 residues. The chain's CDR3 is CASSEELPSYGYTF. In DNA, the CDR3 is TGTGCCAGCAGTGAAGAGCTGCCCTCCTATGGCTACACCTTC.

V and J are TRBV5-4 and TRBJ2-1, with 7 nucleotides matching TRBD1. CDR3 length equals 13 residues. Germline CDR1 and CDR2: SGHNT and YYREEE (reference sequence). The V and J ends lost 5 bases and 6 bases, in that order; junction bases with no gene match: 5. CDR3 bases: TGTGCCAGCAGGAGACAGGGTTTCAATGAGCAGTTCTTC. The encoded protein is CASRRQGFNEQFF.

The chain has TRBV10-1 and TRBJ1-1, with unresolved D. CDR3 size: 13 residues. V was trimmed by 0 bases and J by 7 bases, leaving 9 bases between them. Germline V lookup: CDR1 WNHNN, CDR2 SYGVQD (reference sequence). The CDR3 bases are TGCGCCAGCAGTGAGTCCGTCGTACTTGAAGCTTTCTTT. Protein sequence: CASSESVVLEAFF.

On this clone itself: This is likely an artifact of a read error, given a far larger clone one base away. The rearrangement links TRBV7-6 to TRBJ2-7; 11 nucleotides line up with TRBD1. Germline V CDR1 and CDR2: SGHVS, FNYEAQ. This CDR3 spans 14 amino acids. J was trimmed by 3 bases and V by 5 bases; bases with no gene match: 3. The DNA for the CDR3 is TGTGCCAGCAGCACCGGGACAGGGGGCTACGAGCAGTACTTC. The encoded protein is CASSTGTGGYEQYF.

About this clone: Other nucleotide sequences in the sample specify the same CDR3. V and J are TRBV5-6 and TRBJ1-2; 7 bases match TRBD1. CDR1 and CDR2 from the germline V gene are SGHDT and YYEEEE. The CDR3 length is 13 residues. V shed 0 bases and J 7 bases; nucleotides not matched to a gene: 3. CDR3 residues: CASSLGQGGGYTF. The CDR3 bases are TGTGCCAGCAGCTTGGGACAGGGTGGTGGCTACACCTTC. Based on the CDR3 plus reference TRBV5-6 and TRBJ1-2, the full variable domain is DAGVTQSPTHLIKTRGQQVTLRCSPKSGHDTVSWYQQALGQGPQFIFQYYEEEERQRGNFPDRFSGHQFPNYSSELNVNALLLGDSALYLCASSLGQGGGYTFGSGTRLTVV.

The V call is TRBV6-6, the J call TRBJ1-1; 9 bases fit TRBD1. CDR3 length equals 15 residues. Losses at the gene ends were 6 bases for V and 5 bases for J; bases not matched to a gene: 10. Germline loops: CDR1 MNHNY, CDR2 SVGAGI (reference sequence). CDR3 amino acids: CASSPNSDRGTEAFF. The CDR3 DNA follows: TGTGCCAGCAGCCCCAACTCGGACAGGGGAACTGAAGCTTTCTTT.

The rearrangement joins TRBV18 to TRBJ1-1, with 9 bases that match TRBD1. Unmatched junction bases numbered 8, after V lost 6 bases and J lost 6 bases. This CDR3 spans 14 amino acids. Germline-derived CDR1 and CDR2 are KGHSH and LQKENI. CDR3 DNA sequence: TGTGCCAGCTCTTCTGGGACAGGGTCCGCTGAAGCTTTCTTT. It yields the protein CASSSGTGSAEAFF.

This clone was seen more than once but under ten times. The genes are TRBV2 and TRBJ1-3, with a tentative D call TRBD1 (6 bases). Germline CDR1 SNHLY, CDR2 FYNNEI. CDR3 length equals 14 residues. The V end lost 6 bases, the J end lost 0 bases, and 9 bases lay between the germline ends. CDR3 in amino acids: CASRGQFSGNTIYF. The CDR3 region has the DNA TGTGCCAGCAGGGGACAATTCTCTGGAAACACCATATATTTT.

The chain has TRBV5-4 and TRBJ2-1; D gene unclear. The length of the CDR3 is 16 residues. V was pared by 0 bases and J by 9 bases, with 19 bases between. CDR1 is SGHNT and CDR2 is YYREEE in the germline V gene (reference sequence). The CDR3 nucleotides are TGTGCCAGCAGCTTGGCCTCTTTATCCTCTCGCAGTGAGCAGTTCTTC. Translation: CASSLASLSSRSEQFF. The variable domain in full, completed from reference TRBV5-4 and TRBJ2-1, reads ETGVTQSPTHLIKTRGQQVTLRCSSQSGHNTVSWYQQALGQGPQFIFQYYREEENGRGNFPPRFSGLQFPNYSSELNVNALELDDSALYLCASSLASLSSRSEQFFGPGTRLTVL.

The rearrangement joins TRBV5-1 to TRBJ2-2; D uncertain. Deletions cut 0 bases from V and 5 bases from J, with 8 bases between. The CDR3 sequence is 14 residues long. Germline V gene sequence: CDR1 SGHRS, CDR2 YFSETQ. CDR3 sequence reads: CASSLGSGTGELFF. For the CDR3, the DNA is TGCGCCAGCAGCTTGGGGTCTGGGACCGGGGAGCTGTTTTTT.

The rearrangement uses TRBV7-8 and TRBJ1-2; D call uncertain. The V gene lost 5 bases and the J gene lost 4 bases, with 11 bases spanning the gap. Germline-derived CDR1 and CDR2 are SGHVS and FQNEAQ. The CDR3 runs to 13 residues. CDR3 nucleotides: TGTGCCAGCAGCCCCCCCGGATCCTATGGCTACACCTTC. Translated, it gives CASSPPGSYGYTF.